The clone carrying this TCR beta chain was detected a few times. This table comes from immunoSEQ multiplex PCR, and its TCRdb copy is limited to in-frame clones, with some not included. The sample has about 87,000 clones; less than 85% are singletons. The source of the sample is a study of OX40 agonist ivuxolimab in advanced cancers. Turning to the study itself: Past anti-PD-1, anti-PD-L1 or anti-CTLA-4 therapy was accepted, and roughly 40% had received some.

V shed 6 bases and J shed 6 bases, with 11 bases lying between them. The CDR3 is 12 residues long. Germline V lookup: CDR1 SNHLY, CDR2 FYNNEI. The chain recombines TRBV2 with TRBJ1-1; no definite D call. The sequence derives from an adult with an advanced solid tumor such as melanoma, head and neck, liver or kidney cancer. Sequenced here: CD4+ or CD8+ T cells sorted from blood, sampled in a trial of the OX40 agonist ivuxolimab. CDR3 region: CASRAPDAEAFF. In nucleotides, the CDR3 is TGTGCCAGCAGAGCCCCGGACGCTGAAGCTTTCTTT.